This T cell receptor beta chain was observed in a study of T cell changes during pregnancy in multiple sclerosis. J was trimmed by 4 bases and V by 5 bases; bases with no gene match: 6. The CDR3 covers 14 residues. Germline V lookup: CDR1 SGHVS, CDR2 FQNEAQ. This table comes from immunoSEQ multiplex PCR, and its TCRdb copy is limited to in-frame clones, with some not included. The profile shows tens of thousands of clones, around 91% of them singletons. The sample consisted of CD4+ T cells from peripheral blood mononuclear cells, taken in the third trimester of pregnancy. This receptor was obtained from a female donor in good health, enrolled as a control in a pregnancy study. J is TRBJ1-1 and V is TRBV7-8, with 8 bases fitting TRBD1. The CDR3 DNA sequence: TGTGCCAGCAGCCCGCAGGGGGCCGGCACTGAAGCTTTCTTT. Residues: CASSPQGAGTEAFF. The variable domain in full, with the rest retrieved from reference TRBV7-8 and TRBJ1-1, is GAGVSQSPRYKVAKRGQDVALRCDPISGHVSLFWYQQALGQGPEFLTYFQNEAQLDKSGLPSDRFFAERPEGSVSTLKIQRTQQEDSAVYLCASSPQGAGTEAFFGQGTRLTVV.